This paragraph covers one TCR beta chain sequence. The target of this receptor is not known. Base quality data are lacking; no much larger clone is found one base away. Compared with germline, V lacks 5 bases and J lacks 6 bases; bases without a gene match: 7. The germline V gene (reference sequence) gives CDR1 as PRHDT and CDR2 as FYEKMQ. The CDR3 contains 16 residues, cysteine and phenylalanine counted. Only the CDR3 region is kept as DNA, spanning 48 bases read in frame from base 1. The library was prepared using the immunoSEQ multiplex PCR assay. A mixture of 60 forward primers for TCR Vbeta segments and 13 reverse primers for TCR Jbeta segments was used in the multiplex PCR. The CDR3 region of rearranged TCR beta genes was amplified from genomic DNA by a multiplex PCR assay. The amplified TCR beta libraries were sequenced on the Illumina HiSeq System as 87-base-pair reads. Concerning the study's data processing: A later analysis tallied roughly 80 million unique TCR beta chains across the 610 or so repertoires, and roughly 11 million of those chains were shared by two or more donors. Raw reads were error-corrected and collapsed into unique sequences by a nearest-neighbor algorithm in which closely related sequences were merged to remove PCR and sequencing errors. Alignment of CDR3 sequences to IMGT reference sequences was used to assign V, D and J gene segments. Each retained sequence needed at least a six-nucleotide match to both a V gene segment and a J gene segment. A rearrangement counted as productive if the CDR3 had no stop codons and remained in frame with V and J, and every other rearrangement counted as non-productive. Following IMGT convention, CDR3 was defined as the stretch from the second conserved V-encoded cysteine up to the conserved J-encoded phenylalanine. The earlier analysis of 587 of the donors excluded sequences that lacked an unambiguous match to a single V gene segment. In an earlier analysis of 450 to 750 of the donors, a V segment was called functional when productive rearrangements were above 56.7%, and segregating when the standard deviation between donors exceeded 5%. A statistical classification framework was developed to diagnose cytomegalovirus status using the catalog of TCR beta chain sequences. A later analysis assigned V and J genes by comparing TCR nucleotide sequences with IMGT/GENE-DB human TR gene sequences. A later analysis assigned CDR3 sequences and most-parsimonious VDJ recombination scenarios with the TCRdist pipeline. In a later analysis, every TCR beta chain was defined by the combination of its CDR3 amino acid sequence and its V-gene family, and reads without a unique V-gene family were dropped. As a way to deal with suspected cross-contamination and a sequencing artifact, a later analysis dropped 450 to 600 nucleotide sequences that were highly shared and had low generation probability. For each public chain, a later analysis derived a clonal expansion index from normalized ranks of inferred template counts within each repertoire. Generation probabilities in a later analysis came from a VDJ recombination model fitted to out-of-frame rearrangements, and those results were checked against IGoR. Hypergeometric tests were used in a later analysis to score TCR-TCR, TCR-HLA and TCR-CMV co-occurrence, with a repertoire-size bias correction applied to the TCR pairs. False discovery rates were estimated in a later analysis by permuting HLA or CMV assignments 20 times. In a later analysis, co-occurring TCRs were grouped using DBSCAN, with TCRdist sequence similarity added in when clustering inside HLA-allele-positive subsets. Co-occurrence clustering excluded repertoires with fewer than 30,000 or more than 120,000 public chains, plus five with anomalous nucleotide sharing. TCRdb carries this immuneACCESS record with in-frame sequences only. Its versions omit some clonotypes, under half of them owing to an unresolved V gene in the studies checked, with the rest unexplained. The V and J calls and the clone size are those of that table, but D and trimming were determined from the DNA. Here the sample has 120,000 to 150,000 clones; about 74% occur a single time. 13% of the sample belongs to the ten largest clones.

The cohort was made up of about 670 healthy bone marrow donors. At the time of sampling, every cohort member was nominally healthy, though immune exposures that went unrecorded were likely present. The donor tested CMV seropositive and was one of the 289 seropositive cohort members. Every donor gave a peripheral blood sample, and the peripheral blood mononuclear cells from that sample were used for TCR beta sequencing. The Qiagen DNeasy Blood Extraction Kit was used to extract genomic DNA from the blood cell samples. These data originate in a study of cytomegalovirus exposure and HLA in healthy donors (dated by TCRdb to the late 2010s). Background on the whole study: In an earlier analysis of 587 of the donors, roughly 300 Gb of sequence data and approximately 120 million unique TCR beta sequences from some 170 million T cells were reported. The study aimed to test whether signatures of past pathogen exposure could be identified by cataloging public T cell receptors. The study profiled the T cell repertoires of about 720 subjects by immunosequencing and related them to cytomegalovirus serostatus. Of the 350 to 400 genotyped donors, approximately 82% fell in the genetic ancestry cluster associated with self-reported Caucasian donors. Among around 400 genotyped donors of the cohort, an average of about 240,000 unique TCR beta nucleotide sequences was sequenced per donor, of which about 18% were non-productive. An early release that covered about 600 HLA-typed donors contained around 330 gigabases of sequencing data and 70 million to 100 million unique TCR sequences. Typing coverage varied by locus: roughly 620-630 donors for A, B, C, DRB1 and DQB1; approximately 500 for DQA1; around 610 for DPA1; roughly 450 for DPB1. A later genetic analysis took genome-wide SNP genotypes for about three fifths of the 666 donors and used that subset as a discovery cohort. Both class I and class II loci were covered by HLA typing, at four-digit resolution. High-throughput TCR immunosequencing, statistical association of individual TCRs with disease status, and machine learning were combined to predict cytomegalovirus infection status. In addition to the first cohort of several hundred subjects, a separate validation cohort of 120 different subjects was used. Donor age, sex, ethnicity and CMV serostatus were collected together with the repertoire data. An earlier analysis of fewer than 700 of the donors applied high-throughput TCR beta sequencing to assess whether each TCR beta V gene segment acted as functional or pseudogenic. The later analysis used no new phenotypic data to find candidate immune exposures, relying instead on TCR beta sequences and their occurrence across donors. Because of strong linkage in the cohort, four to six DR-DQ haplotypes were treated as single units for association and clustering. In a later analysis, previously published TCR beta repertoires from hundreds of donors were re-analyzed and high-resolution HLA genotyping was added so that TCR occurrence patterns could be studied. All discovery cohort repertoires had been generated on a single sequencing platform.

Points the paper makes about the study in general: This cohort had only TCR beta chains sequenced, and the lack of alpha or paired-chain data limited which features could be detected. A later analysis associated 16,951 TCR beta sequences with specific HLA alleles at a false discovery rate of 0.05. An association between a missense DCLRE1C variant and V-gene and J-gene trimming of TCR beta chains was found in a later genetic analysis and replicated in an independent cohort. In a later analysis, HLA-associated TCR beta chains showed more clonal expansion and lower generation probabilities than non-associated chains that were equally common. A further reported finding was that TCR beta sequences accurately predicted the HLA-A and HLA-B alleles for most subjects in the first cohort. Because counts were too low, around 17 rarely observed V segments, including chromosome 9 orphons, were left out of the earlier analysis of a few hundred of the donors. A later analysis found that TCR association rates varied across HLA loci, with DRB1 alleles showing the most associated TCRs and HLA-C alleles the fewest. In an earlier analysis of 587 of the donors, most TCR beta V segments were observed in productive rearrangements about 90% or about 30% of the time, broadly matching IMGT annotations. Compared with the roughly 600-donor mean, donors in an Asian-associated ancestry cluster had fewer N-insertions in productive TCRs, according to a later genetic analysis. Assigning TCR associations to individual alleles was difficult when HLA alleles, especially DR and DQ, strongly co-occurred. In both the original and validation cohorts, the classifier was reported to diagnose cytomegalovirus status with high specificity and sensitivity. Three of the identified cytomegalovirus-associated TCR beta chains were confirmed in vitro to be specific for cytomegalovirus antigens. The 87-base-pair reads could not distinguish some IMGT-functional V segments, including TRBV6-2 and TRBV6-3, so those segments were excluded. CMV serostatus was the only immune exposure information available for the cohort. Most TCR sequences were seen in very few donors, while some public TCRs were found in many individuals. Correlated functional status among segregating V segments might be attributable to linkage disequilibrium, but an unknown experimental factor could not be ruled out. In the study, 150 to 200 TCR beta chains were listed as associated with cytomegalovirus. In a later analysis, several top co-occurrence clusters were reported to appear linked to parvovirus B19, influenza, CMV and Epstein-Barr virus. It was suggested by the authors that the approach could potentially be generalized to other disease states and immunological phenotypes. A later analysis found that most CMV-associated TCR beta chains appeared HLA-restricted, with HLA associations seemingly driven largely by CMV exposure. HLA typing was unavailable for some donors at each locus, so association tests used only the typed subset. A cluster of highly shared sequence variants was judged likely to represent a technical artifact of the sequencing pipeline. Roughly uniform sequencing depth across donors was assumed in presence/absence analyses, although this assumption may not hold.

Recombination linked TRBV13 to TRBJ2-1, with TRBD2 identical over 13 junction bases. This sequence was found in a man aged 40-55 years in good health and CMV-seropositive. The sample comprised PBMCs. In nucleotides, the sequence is TGTGCCAGCAGCAGGGGACTAGCGGGACCGGCCAATGAGCAGTTCTTC. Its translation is CASSRGLAGPANEQFF.